These 12 T cell receptor beta chains originate from one sample sequenced in a study of blood T cell repertoires in COVID-19. Sequencing used immunoSEQ multiplex PCR; TCRdb keeps in-frame clones, though not all of them. The table has approximately 170,000 clones, just over 85% seen once. Sequencing was done on a sample of PBMCs or T cells enriched from blood (not recorded which). The receptor set was obtained from a woman aged 18 to 35 who had recovered from COVID-19.

The chain couples TRBV14 to TRBJ2-1, with TRBD2 matching 8 bases. The V segment lost 2 bases and the J segment 9 bases; nucleotides outside the gene matches: 6. Germline CDR1 reads SGHDN; CDR2 reads FVKESK. The length of the CDR3 is 14 residues. Here the CDR3 DNA reads TGTGCCAGCAGCCAATTAGCGGGACACCGTGAGCAGTTCTTC. Encoded protein: CASSQLAGHREQFF.

CDR3 in amino acids: CASSAGQSRDSPLHF. In DNA form, the CDR3 reads TGTGCCAGCAGCGCAGGACAGTCTAGGGATTCACCCCTCCACTTT. The chain joins TRBV5-4 to TRBJ1-6; maybe TRBD1 (6 bases). Trimming pared 4 bases from V and 8 bases from J, leaving 16 bases between. The CDR3 extends over 15 amino acids. Looked up from germline, CDR1 is SGHNT and CDR2 is YYREEE (reference sequence).

V is TRBV29-1 and J is TRBJ2-3; 11 nucleotides agree with TRBD2. CDR3 length equals 14 residues. The germline CDR1 and CDR2 sequences are SQVTM and ANQGSEA. V lost 6 bases to trimming and J lost 1 base; unmatched junction nucleotides: 3. CDR3 sequence: CSVSGLAGTDTQYF. CDR3 in DNA: TGCAGCGTGTCGGGACTAGCGGGCACAGATACGCAGTATTTT.

The rearrangement uses TRBV7-2 and TRBJ1-4; TRBD1 aligns across 8 bases. Trimming at V came to 3 bases and at J to 11 bases, leaving 11 bases not matched to a gene. The CDR3 totals 15 residues. Germline CDR1 and CDR2: SGHTA and FQGNSA. The CDR3 is CASSFGQGGVNKLFF. The CDR3 coding sequence is TGTGCCAGCAGCTTCGGACAGGGTGGGGTAAATAAACTGTTTTTT.

CDR3 region: CSASSSGGADEQFF. The CDR3 nucleotides are TGCAGTGCTAGTAGTAGCGGGGGGGCCGATGAGCAGTTCTTC. V and J are TRBV20-1 and TRBJ2-1, with 11 bases matching TRBD2. The CDR3 runs to 14 residues. The trim removed 3 bases at V and 8 bases at J, leaving 6 bases unmatched. CDR1 DFQATT and CDR2 SNEGSKA come from the germline V gene (reference sequence).

J is TRBJ1-2 and V is TRBV25-1; D is undetermined. Trimming removed 4 bases at V and 7 bases at J, with 7 bases between. There are 11 residues in the CDR3. The germline CDR1 and CDR2 sequences are MGHDK and SYGVNS. CDR3 region: CASSGGVGYTF. CDR3 in DNA: TGTGCCAGCAGTGGCGGGGTTGGCTACACCTTC.

V is TRBV28 and J is TRBJ2-2; TRBD1 matches 9 bases. The CDR3 length is 16 residues. The germline V gene encodes CDR1 MDHEN and CDR2 SYDVKM. V shed 6 bases, J shed 3 bases, and the junction held 8 bases outside the gene matches. The CDR3 DNA reads TGTGCCAGCAGGACTACAGGGGGCGCGGACACCGGGGAGCTGTTTTTT. Translating it yields CASRTTGGADTGELFF. The whole variable domain, remainder taken from reference TRBV28 and TRBJ2-2, is DVKVTQSSRYLVKRTGEKVFLECVQDMDHENMFWYRQDPGLGLRLIYFSYDVKMKEKGDIPEGYSVSREKKERFSLILESASTNQTSMYLCASRTTGGADTGELFFGEGSRLTVL.

The J gene is TRBJ2-5, the V gene TRBV25-1, with no clear D. V gave up 3 bases and J gave up 3 bases, with 14 bases separating them. The germline V gene has CDR1 MGHDK and CDR2 SYGVNS. The length of the CDR3 is 15 residues. Here the CDR3 DNA reads TGTGCCAGCAGTGAGAGGATTGGGTGGGAAGAGACCCAGTACTTC. Its translation: CASSERIGWEETQYF.

V is TRBV15 and J is TRBJ2-2, with D tentatively TRBD2 (6 bases). CDR1 and CDR2 (germline): LNHNV, YYDKDF (reference sequence). The CDR3 spans 17 residues. Trimming removed 0 bases at V and 4 bases at J, with 15 bases between. CDR3 in DNA: TGTGCCACCAGCAGAGATCCGGCGGGATTTACCACCGGGGAGCTGTTTTTT. It codes for CATSRDPAGFTTGELFF.

The V gene is TRBV6-1, the J gene TRBJ1-5, with D maybe TRBD1 (5 bases). This CDR3 comprises 17 residues. Germline V CDR1 and CDR2: MNHNS, SASEGT. Trimming took 0 bases from V and 0 from J, leaving 12 bases between them. CDR3 loop: CASSEAYATVSNQPQHF. CDR3 nucleotide sequence: TGTGCCAGCAGTGAAGCGTACGCGACAGTTAGCAATCAGCCCCAGCATTTT.

The chain links TRBV10-2 to TRBJ1-2; 7 nucleotides agree with TRBD1. The CDR3 length is 15 residues. Per the germline V gene, CDR1 is WSHSY and CDR2 is SAAADI. J gave up 4 bases and V 0 bases, and 5 bases lay outside the gene matches. The CDR3 DNA reads TGCGCCAGCAGTGAGTCACCCCAGGGGGGCTATGGCTACACCTTC. Translated: CASSESPQGGYGYTF.

The rearrangement uses TRBV3-1 (or the pseudogene TRBV3-2) and TRBJ2-7; a possible D gene is TRBD2 (6 bases). The germline gives CDR1 LGHDT, CDR2 YNNKEL (reference sequence). V dropped 4 bases and J dropped 5 bases, with 18 bases sitting between them. This CDR3 spans 15 amino acids. The CDR3 sequence: CASSPDAGPFDEQYF. The CDR3 region has the DNA TGTGCCAGCAGCCCGGATGCGGGGCCTTTCGACGAGCAGTACTTC.